A selection of T cell receptor beta chains follows, all from one sample in a study of response to subunit inactivated influenza vaccine. TCRdb processed the RT-PCR reads anew with MiXCR; each CDR3 protein has one entry. The sample consists of roughly 500,000 distinct CDR3 sequences, 25% of them appearing once. The sequences come from CD4+ T cells sorted from PBMCs, collected 5 days after vaccination. Receptors were obtained from a man aged 50 to 60 who received an inactivated influenza vaccine. CDR3s include the opening cysteine and the closing phenylalanine or tryptophan.

TRBV12-3/TRBV12-4	TRBJ1-6	15	CASREQGAGNSPLHF
TRBV12-3/TRBV12-4	TRBJ1-1	13	CASSKRPDTEAFF
TRBV12-3/TRBV12-4	TRBJ2-4	14	CASARGVSKNIQYF
TRBV10-3	TRBJ1-5	17	CAISVRQGARDNQPQHF
TRBV5-1	TRBJ1-4	16	CASSLAGTVRNEKLFF
TRBV20-1	TRBJ2-7	15	CSARDSSLAASKQYF
TRBV4-1	TRBJ2-3	15	CASSLLTISTDTQYF
TRBV20-1	TRBJ2-2	13	CSASVQLTGELFF
TRBV5-1	TRBJ2-7	16	CASSLDPGVDAYEQYF
TRBV11-2	TRBJ2-5	14	CASSRGQTKETQYF
TRBV12-3/TRBV12-4	TRBJ2-7	12	CASRQGLDEQYF
TRBV5-1	TRBJ2-1	14	CASSLAASYNEQFF
TRBV20-1	TRBJ2-2	14	CSARQGARTGELFF
TRBV20-1	TRBJ2-1	18	CSARGRESSLSSYNEQFF
TRBV7-2	TRBJ2-1	13	CASSPRHFNEQFF
TRBV7-9	TRBJ2-7	15	CASRHTSGRRFEQYF
TRBV5-4	TRBJ1-2	16	CASSLVAQPSLYGYTF
TRBV20-1	TRBJ2-7	13	CSAPAHRVYEQYF
TRBV28	TRBJ2-3	14	CASSRGGAGDTQYF
TRBV20-1	TRBJ2-2	17	CSARDFLAGSNTGELFF
TRBV6-2/TRBV6-3	TRBJ2-3	14	CASSSSTGRDTQYF
TRBV12-3/TRBV12-4	TRBJ1-2	16	CASSLKQTQGNYGYTF
TRBV5-1	TRBJ2-5	13	CASSLRTQETQYF
TRBV29-1	TRBJ2-3	13	CSVRGRRTDTQYF
TRBV6-4	TRBJ2-3	15	CASSRLAGVGDTQYF
TRBV4-3	TRBJ2-7	15	CASSWGLAGPYEQYF
TRBV15	TRBJ2-1	12	CATSKQRGEQFF
TRBV2	TRBJ2-1	11	CASSELNEQFF
TRBV5-6	TRBJ1-2	15	CASTAWSRVNYGYTF
TRBV9	TRBJ2-1	16	CASSVDGRKSYNEQFF
TRBV10-3	TRBJ2-5	14	CAISSGGAEETQYF